What follows are 10 T cell receptor beta chains derived from one specimen sequenced in a study of shared T cell receptors in the human thymus. Measured with immunoSEQ multiplex PCR; TCRdb has only the in-frame clones, and not every one. The data contain about 500,000 clones, 75% to 85% of them singletons. These records were also assigned to another study, of human thymus T cells.

Sequences were obtained from thymocytes. These receptor sequences come from a boy under two years old with a congenital heart defect.

Concerning this clone itself: One junction end disagrees with the germline gene, perhaps due to a read error. The same CDR3 arises from other DNA sequences in this sample as well. This chain links TRBV15 with TRBJ1-1; D uncertain. The CDR3 is 17 amino acids. Per germline, CDR1 LNHNV and CDR2 YYDKDF (reference sequence). The CDR3 DNA sequence: TGTGCCACCAGCAGATTCTACAGAGACCCCAAGAACACTGAAGCCTTCTTT. It specifies CATSRFYRDPKNTEAFF.

The sample holds a few counts of this clone. The rearrangement joins TRBV5-1 to TRBJ2-7; 7 bases line up with TRBD2. V shed 4 bases, J shed 0 bases, and the junction held 13 bases outside the gene matches. Germline V CDR1 and CDR2: SGHRS, YFSETQ. CDR3 length equals 17 residues. This CDR3 is CASSPAGLADFSYEQYF. The DNA of the CDR3 is TGCGCCAGCAGCCCGGCGGGGCTAGCGGACTTCTCCTACGAGCAGTACTTC.

The chain couples TRBV27 to TRBJ2-7; TRBD2 matches at 7 bases. The V and J ends lost 6 bases and 0 bases, in that order; junction bases with no gene match: 11. The CDR3 is 16 amino acids. Per germline, CDR1 MNHEY and CDR2 SMNVEV (reference sequence). CDR3 nucleotides: TGTGCCAGCAGGAGGGCGGGACGGGGGGTCTCCTACGAGCAGTACTTC. Residues: CASRRAGRGVSYEQYF.

The V gene is TRBV7-9, the J gene TRBJ2-1, with TRBD2 matching 9 bases. The CDR3 is made up of 17 amino acids. From germline, CDR1 is SEHNR and CDR2 FQNEAQ (reference sequence). Germline trimming cut 0 bases from V and 3 bases from J; bases unmatched to any gene: 6. The CDR3: CASSLALGLAHYNEQFF. CDR3 nucleotide sequence: TGTGCCAGCAGCTTAGCCCTAGGACTAGCGCACTACAATGAGCAGTTCTTC.

The CDR3, as DNA: TGTGCCAGCAGCTCACAGATTCCCTATGGCTACACCTTC. Translating gives CASSSQIPYGYTF. The chain joins TRBV7-9 to TRBJ1-2; D gene unclear. The V end lost 4 bases, the J end lost 4 bases, and 10 bases lay between the germline ends. The V gene's germline CDR1 is SEHNR and CDR2 FQNEAQ (reference sequence). CDR3 size: 13 residues. The full variable domain, its missing parts supplied by reference TRBV7-9 and TRBJ1-2, is DTGVSQNPRHKITKRGQNVTFRCDPISEHNRLYWYRQTLGQGPEFLTYFQNEAQLEKSRLLSDRFSAERPKGSFSTLEIQRTEQGDSAMYLCASSSQIPYGYTFGSGTRLTVV.

This clone was detected a few times. V is TRBV27 and J is TRBJ2-7; TRBD2 aligns across 8 bases. Germline loops: CDR1 MNHEY, CDR2 SMNVEV (reference sequence). The trim removed 2 bases at V and 0 bases at J, leaving 9 bases unmatched. CDR3 length: 17 amino acids. The CDR3 DNA is TGTGCCAGCAGTTTAAGGGGGGGCGGGGGGTACTCCTACGAGCAGTACTTC. It yields the protein CASSLRGGGGYSYEQYF.

This clone was recorded a few times. The gene calls are TRBV6-5 and TRBJ1-2; 9 bases agree with TRBD1. There are 14 residues in the CDR3. Germline CDR1 and CDR2: MNHEY and SVGAGI. Germline trimming cut 6 bases from V and 6 bases from J; bases unmatched to any gene: 8. The CDR3 DNA follows: TGTGCCAGCAGGCGGGGGACAGGGCCAGATGGCTACACCTTC. Protein product: CASRRGTGPDGYTF.

The chain has TRBV9 and TRBJ2-5; TRBD1 matches at 7 bases. Per germline, CDR1 SGDLS and CDR2 YYNGEE. This CDR3 has 14 amino acids. V shed 1 base and J 4 bases; nucleotides not matched to a gene: 4. The CDR3 reads CASSVTGERETQYF. CDR3 DNA sequence: TGTGCCAGCAGCGTAACAGGGGAGAGAGAGACCCAGTACTTC.

V usage is TRBV5-6 and J usage is TRBJ1-1; 11 bases match TRBD1. Looked up from germline, CDR1 is SGHDT and CDR2 is YYEEEE. The junction had 9 bases not matched to a gene; V was cut back by 0 bases and J by 5 bases. The CDR3 runs 17 residues. CDR3 loop: CASSLAADRGRSTEAFF. In nucleotides, the CDR3 is TGTGCCAGCAGCTTGGCCGCGGACAGGGGGCGAAGTACTGAAGCTTTCTTT.

V and J are TRBV27 and TRBJ2-3; 7 bases match TRBD1. The length of the CDR3 is 13 residues. CDR1 is MNHEY and CDR2 is SMNVEV in the germline V gene (reference sequence). J gave up 7 bases and V 6 bases, and 7 bases lay outside the gene matches. CDR3 DNA sequence: TGTGCCAGCAGCCTCGGACAGGACAATACGCAGTATTTT. Amino acids: CASSLGQDNTQYF.